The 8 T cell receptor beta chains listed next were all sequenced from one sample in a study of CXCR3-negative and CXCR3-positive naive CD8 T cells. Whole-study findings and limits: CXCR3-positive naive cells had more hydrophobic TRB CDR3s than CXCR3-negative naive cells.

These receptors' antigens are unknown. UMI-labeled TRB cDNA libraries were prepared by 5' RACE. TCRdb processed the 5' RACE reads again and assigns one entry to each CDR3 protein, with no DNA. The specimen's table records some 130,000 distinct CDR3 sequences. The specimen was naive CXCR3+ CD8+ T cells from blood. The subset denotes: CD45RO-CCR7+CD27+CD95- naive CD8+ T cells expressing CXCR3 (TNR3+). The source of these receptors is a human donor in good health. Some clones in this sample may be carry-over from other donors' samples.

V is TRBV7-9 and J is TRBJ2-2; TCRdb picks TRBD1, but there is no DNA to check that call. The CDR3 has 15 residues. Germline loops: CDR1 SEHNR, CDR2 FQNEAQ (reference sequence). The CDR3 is CASSSQGQGTGELFF.

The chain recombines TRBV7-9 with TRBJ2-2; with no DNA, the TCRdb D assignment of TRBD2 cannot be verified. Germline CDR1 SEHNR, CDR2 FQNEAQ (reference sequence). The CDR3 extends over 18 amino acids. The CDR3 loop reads CASSSGLAGAANTGELFF.

The chain's CDR3 is CASSLVSSSYSNQPQHF. The chain has TRBV7-8 and TRBJ1-5. Germline CDR1 SGHVS, CDR2 FQNEAQ. This CDR3 has 17 residues.

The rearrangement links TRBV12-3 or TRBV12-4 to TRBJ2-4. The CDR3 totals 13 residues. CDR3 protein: CASSLLVENIQYF.

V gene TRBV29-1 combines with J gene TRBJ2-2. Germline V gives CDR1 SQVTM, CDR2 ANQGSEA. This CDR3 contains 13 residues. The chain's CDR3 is CSVNWVGTGELFF.

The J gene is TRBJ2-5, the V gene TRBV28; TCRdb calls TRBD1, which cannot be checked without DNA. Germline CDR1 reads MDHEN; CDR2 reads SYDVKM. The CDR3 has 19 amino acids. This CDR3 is CASSLLLGVDSLEGETQYF.

CDR3 residues: CASSPKTADTQYF. This sequence joins TRBV7-3 and TRBJ2-3; TCRdb reports TRBD1, a call that lacks DNA to check it against. The CDR3 covers 13 residues. Germline V CDR1 and CDR2: SGHTA, FQGTGA.

CDR3 sequence: CASSKGQGHEQYF. The V call is TRBV5-6, the J call TRBJ2-7; TCRdb picks TRBD1, but there is no DNA to check that call. The CDR3 covers 13 residues. CDR1 and CDR2 from the germline V gene are SGHDT and YYEEEE. Looking up the rest from reference TRBV5-6 and TRBJ2-7 gives the full variable domain: DAGVTQSPTHLIKTRGQQVTLRCSPKSGHDTVSWYQQALGQGPQFIFQYYEEEERQRGNFPDRFSGHQFPNYSSELNVNALLLGDSALYLCASSKGQGHEQYFGPGTRLTVT.